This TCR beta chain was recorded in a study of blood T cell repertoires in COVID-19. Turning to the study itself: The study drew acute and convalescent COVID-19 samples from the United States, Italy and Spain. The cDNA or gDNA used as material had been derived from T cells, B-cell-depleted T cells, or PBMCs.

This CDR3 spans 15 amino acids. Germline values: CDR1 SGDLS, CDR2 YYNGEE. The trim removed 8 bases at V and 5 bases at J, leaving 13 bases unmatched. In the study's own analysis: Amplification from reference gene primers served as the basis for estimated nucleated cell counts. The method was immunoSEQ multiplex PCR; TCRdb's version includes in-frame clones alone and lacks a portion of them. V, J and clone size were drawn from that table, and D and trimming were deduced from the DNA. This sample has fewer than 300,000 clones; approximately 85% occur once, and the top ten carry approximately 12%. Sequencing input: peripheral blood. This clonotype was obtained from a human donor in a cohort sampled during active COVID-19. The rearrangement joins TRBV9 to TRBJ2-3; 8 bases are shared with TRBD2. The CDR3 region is CARRETGTRGDTQYF. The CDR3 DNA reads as TGTGCCAGGAGAGAAACCGGGACTAGGGGAGATACGCAGTATTTT.